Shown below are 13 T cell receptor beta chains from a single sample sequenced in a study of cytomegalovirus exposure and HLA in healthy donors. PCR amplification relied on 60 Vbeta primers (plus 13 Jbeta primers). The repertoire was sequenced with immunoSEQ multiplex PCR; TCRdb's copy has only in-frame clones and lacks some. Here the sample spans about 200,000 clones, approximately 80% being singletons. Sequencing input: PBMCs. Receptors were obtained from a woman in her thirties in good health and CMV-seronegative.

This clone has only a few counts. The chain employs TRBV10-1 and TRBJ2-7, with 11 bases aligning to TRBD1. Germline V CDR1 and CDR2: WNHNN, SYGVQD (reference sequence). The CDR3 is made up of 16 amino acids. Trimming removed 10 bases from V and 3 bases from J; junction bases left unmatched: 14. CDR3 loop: CANDPGQGESVYEQYF. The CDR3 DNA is TGCGCCAACGATCCGGGACAGGGGGAGTCAGTCTACGAGCAGTACTTC.

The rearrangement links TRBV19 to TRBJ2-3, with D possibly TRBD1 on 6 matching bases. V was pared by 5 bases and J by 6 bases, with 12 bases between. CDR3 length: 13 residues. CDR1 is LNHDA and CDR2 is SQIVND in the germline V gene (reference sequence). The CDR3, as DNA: TGTGCCAGTAGTCAGCAGGGGTTTGATACGCAGTATTTT. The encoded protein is CASSQQGFDTQYF.

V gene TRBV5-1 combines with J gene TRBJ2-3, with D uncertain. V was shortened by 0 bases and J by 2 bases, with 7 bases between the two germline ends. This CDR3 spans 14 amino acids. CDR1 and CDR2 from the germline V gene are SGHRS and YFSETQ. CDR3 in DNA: TGCGCCAGCAGCTTGGACCCACACACAGATACGCAGTATTTT. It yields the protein CASSLDPHTDTQYF.

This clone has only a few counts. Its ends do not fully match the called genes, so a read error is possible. The CDR3 here is CASVSTGTGRTF. The CDR3 DNA sequence: TGTGCCAGCGTCTCAACGGGGACAGGGAGGACATTT. The V and J genes are TRBV2 and TRBJ1-1, with TRBD1 identical over 9 bases. CDR3 length equals 12 residues. Germline V CDR1 and CDR2: SNHLY, FYNNEI.

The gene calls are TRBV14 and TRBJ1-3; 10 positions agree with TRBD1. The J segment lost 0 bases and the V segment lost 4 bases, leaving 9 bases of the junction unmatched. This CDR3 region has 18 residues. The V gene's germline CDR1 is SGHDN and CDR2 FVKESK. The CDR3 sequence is CASSLRDRGRFSGNTIYF. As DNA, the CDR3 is TGTGCCAGCAGCCTCCGGGACAGGGGCCGCTTCTCTGGAAACACCATATATTTT.

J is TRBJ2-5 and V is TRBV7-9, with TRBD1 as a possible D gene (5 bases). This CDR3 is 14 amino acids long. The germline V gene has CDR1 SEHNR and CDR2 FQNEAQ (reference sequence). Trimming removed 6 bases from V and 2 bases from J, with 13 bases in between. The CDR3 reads CASRQVLGQETQYF. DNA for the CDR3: TGTGCCAGCAGACAGGTTTTAGGGCAAGAGACCCAGTACTTC.

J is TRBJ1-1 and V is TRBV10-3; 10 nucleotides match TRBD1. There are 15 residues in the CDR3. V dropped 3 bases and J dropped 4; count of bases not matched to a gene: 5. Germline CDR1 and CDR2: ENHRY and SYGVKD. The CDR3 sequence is CAISEGTGVGTEAFF. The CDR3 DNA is TGTGCCATCAGTGAAGGGACAGGGGTTGGCACTGAAGCTTTCTTT.

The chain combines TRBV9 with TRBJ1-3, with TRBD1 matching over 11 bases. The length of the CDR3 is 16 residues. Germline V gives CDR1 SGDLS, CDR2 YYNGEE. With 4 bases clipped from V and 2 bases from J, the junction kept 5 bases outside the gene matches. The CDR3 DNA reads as TGTGCCAGCAGCTTATCGGGACAGGGGGCTGGAAACACCATATATTTT. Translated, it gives CASSLSGQGAGNTIYF.

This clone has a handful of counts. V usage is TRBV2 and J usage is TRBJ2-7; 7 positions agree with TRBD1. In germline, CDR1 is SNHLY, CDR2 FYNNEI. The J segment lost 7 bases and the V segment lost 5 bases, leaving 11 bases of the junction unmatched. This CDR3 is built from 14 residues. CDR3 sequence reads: CASSPDRVQGEQYF. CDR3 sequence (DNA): TGTGCCAGCAGTCCCGACAGGGTTCAGGGGGAGCAGTACTTC.

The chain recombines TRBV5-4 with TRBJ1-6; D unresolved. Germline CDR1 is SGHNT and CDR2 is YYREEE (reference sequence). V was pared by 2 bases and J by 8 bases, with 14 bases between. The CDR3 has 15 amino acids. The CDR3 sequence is CASSFRQTRDSPLHF. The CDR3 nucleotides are TGTGCCAGCAGCTTTAGGCAGACGAGGGATTCACCCCTCCACTTT.

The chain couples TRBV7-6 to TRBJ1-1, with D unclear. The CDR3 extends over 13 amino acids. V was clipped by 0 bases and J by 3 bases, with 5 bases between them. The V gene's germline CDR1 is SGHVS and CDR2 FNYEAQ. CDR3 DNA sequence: TGTGCCAGCAGCTTAGCCACGGACACTGAAGCTTTCTTT. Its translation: CASSLATDTEAFF.

The CDR3 region is CASSRSGSYEQYF. DNA of the CDR3: TGTGCCAGCTCGCGGAGCGGGTCCTACGAGCAGTACTTC. The chain couples TRBV9 to TRBJ2-5, with a weak D call TRBD2 (6 bases). The J call may be faulty, since TRBJ2-7 better matches the DNA end. The CDR3 is made up of 13 amino acids. CDR1 is SGDLS and CDR2 is YYNGEE in the germline V gene.

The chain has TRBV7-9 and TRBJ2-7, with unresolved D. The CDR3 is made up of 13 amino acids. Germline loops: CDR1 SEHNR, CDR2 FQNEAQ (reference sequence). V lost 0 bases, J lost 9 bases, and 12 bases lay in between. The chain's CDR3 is CASSLALGTGQYF. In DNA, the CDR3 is TGTGCCAGCAGCTTAGCGCTAGGAACCGGGCAGTACTTC.